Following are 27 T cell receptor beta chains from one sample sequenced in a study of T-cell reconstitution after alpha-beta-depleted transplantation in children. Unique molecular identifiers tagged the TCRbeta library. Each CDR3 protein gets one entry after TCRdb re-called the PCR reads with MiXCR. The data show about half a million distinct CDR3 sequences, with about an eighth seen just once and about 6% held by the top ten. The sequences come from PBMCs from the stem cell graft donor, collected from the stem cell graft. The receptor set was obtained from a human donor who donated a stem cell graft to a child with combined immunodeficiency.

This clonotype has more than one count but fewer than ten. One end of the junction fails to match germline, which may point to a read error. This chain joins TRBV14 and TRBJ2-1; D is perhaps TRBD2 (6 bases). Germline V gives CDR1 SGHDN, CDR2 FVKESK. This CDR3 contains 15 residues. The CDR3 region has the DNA TGTGCCAGCCGCCACGGGAGTGGGGCCTACAATGAGCAGTTCTTC. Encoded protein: CASRHGSGAYNEQFF.

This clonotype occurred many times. The CDR3 DNA reads as TGTGCCAGCAGCCCCGGACCCGACTACAATGAGCAGTTCTTC. This encodes CASSPGPDYNEQFF. J is TRBJ2-1 and V is TRBV7-2; D gene ambiguous. The CDR3 is made up of 14 amino acids. Germline values: CDR1 SGHTA, CDR2 FQGNSA. Trimming pared 5 bases from V and 3 bases from J, leaving 11 bases between.

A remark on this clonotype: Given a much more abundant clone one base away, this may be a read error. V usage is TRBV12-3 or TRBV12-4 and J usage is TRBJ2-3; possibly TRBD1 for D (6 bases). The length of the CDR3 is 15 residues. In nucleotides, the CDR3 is TGTGCCAGCAGTCCCAACCGACAGGCCACAGATGCGCAGTATTTT. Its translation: CASSPNRQATDAQYF.

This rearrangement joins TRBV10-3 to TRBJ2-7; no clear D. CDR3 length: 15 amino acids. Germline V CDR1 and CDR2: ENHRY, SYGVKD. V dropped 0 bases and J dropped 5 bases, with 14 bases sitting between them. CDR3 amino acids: CAISESSLAPHEQYF. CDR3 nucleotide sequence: TGTGCCATCAGTGAGTCGAGTTTAGCCCCCCACGAGCAGTACTTC.

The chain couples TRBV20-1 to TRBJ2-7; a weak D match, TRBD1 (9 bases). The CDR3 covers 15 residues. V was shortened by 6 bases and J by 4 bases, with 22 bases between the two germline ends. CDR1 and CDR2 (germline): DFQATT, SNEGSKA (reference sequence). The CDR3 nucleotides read TGCAGTGCCCGACGGGGGGGACAGGGAGGTTACGAGCAGTACTTC. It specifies CSARRGGQGGYEQYF.

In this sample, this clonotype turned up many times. The chain's CDR3 is CSARDDEVSGRQFF. CDR3 DNA sequence: TGCAGTGCTAGAGACGATGAAGTAAGCGGGAGGCAGTTCTTC. J is TRBJ2-1 and V is TRBV20-1; the match to TRBD2 covers 8 bases. Losses at the gene ends were 0 bases for V and 12 bases for J; bases not matched to a gene: 10. Germline lookup yields CDR1 DFQATT and CDR2 SNEGSKA (reference sequence). The length of the CDR3 is 14 residues.

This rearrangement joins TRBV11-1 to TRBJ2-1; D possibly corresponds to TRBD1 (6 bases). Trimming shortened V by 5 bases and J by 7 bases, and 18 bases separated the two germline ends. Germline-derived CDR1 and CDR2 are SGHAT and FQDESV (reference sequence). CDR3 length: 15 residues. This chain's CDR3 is CASSDPGQGFNEQFF. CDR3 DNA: TGTGCCAGCAGCGACCCGGGGCAGGGGTTTAATGAGCAGTTCTTC.

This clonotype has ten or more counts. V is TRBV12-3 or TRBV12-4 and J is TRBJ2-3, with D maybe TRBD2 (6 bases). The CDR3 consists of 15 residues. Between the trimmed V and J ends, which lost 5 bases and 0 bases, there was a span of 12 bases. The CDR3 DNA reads TGTGCCAGCAGTCCGGACTACGTGAGCACAGATACGCAGTATTTT. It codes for CASSPDYVSTDTQYF.

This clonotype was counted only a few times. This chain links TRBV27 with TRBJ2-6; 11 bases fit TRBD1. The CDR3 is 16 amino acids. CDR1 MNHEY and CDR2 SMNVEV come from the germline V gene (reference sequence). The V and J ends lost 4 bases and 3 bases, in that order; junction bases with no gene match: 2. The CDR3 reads CASSSGTGGGANVLTF. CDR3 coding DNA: TGTGCCAGCAGTTCCGGGACAGGGGGTGGGGCCAACGTCCTGACTTTC.

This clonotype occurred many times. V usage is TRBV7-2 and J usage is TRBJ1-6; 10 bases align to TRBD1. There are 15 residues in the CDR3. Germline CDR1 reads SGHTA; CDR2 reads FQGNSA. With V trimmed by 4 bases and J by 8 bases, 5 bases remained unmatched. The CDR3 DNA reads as TGTGCCAGCAGCTCGACAGGGGGCGGTGATTCACCCCTCCACTTT. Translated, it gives CASSSTGGGDSPLHF. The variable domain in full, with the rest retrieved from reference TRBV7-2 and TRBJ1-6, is GAGVSQSPSNKVTEKGKDVELRCDPISGHTALYWYRQSLGQGLEFLIYFQGNSAPDKSGLPSDRFSAERTGGSVSTLTIQRTQQEDSAVYLCASSSTGGGDSPLHFGNGTRLTVT.

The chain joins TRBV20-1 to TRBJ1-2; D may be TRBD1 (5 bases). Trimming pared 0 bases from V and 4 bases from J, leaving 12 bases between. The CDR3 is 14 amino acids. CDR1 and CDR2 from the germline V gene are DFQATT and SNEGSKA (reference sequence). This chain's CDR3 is CSARDAGLAYGYTF. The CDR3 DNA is TGCAGTGCTAGAGATGCAGGGTTAGCCTATGGCTACACCTTC.

The CDR3 is CAIGTSGNSYNEQFF. The CDR3 bases are TGTGCCATCGGTACTAGCGGGAACTCCTACAATGAGCAGTTCTTC. The chain carries TRBV10-3 and TRBJ2-1; 10 bases agree with TRBD2. J gave up 0 bases and V 8 bases, and 4 bases lay outside the gene matches. CDR1 and CDR2 from the germline V gene are ENHRY and SYGVKD. CDR3 size: 15 residues.

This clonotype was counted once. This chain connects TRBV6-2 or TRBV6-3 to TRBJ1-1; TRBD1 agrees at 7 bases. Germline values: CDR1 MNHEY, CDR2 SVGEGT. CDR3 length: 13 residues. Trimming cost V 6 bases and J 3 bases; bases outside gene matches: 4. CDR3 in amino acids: CASSQQGYTEAFF. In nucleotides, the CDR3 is TGTGCCAGCAGCCAACAGGGGTACACTGAAGCTTTCTTT.

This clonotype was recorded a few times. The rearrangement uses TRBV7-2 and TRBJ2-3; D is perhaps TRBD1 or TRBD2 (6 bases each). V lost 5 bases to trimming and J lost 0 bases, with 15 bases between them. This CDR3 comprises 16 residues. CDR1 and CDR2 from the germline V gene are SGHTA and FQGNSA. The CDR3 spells CASSGTWDMSTDTQYF. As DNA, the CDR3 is TGTGCCAGCAGCGGGACTTGGGACATGAGCACAGATACGCAGTATTTT. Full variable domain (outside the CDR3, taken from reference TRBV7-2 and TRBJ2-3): GAGVSQSPSNKVTEKGKDVELRCDPISGHTALYWYRQSLGQGLEFLIYFQGNSAPDKSGLPSDRFSAERTGGSVSTLTIQRTQQEDSAVYLCASSGTWDMSTDTQYFGPGTRLTVL.

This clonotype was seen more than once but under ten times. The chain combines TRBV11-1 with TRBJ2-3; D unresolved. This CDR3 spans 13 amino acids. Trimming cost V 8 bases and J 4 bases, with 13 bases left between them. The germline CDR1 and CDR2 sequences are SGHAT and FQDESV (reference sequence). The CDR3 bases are TGTGCCAGCCGAAAGCTAAGCGCAGATACGCAGTATTTT. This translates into CASRKLSADTQYF.

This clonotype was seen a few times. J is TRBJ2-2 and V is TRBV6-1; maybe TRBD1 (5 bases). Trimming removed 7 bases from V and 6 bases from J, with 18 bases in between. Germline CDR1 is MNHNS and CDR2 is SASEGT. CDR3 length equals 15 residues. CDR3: CASTLVRVGAGELFF. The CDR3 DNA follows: TGTGCCAGCACCCTGGTCCGGGTAGGGGCCGGGGAGCTGTTTTTT.

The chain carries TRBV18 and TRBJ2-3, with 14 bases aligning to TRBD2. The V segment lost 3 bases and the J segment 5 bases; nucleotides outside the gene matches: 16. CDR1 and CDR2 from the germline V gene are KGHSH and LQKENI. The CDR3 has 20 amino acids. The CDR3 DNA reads TGTGCCAGCTCACCTATGGACAGCGTGGGACTAGCGGGAGTTGGAGATACGCAGTATTTT. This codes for CASSPMDSVGLAGVGDTQYF.

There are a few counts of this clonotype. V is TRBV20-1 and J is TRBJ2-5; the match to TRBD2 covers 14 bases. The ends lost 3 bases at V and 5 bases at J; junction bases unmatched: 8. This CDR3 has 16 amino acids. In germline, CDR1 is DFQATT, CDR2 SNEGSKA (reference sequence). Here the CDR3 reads CSASWGTSGGFETQYF. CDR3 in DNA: TGCAGTGCTAGTTGGGGGACTAGCGGGGGTTTTGAGACCCAGTACTTC.

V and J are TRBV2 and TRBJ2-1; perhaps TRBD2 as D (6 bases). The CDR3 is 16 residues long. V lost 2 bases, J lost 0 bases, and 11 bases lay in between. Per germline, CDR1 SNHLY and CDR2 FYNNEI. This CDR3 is CASSERRGSSYNEQFF. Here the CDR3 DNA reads TGTGCCAGCAGTGAAAGGCGGGGAAGCTCCTACAATGAGCAGTTCTTC.

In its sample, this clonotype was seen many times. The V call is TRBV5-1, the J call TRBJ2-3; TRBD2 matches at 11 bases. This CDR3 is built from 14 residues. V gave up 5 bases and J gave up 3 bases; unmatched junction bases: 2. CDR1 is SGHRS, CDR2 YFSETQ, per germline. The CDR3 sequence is CASRLAGETDTQYF. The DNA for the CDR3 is TGCGCCAGCAGACTAGCGGGAGAGACAGATACGCAGTATTTT.

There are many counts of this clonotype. The CDR3 bases are TGTGCCAGCAGTGACCGGGCGTCGAGCTCCTACGAGCAGTACTTC. Residues: CASSDRASSSYEQYF. The rearrangement uses TRBV2 and TRBJ2-7; D uncertain. V lost 3 bases to trimming and J lost 0 bases, with 12 bases between them. Germline values: CDR1 SNHLY, CDR2 FYNNEI. The CDR3 runs 15 residues.

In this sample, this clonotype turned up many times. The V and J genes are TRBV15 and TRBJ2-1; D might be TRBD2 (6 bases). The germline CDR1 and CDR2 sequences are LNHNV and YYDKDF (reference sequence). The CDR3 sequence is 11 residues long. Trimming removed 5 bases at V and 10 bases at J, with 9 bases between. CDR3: CATSRGWEQFF. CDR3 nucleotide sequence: TGTGCCACCAGCCGGGGGTGGGAGCAGTTCTTC.

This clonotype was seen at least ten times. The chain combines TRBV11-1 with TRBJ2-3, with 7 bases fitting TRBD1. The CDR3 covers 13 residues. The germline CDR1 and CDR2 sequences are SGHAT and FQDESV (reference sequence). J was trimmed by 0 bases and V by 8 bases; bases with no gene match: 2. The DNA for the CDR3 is TGTGCCAGCGGACAGGCTAGCACAGATACGCAGTATTTT. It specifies CASGQASTDTQYF.

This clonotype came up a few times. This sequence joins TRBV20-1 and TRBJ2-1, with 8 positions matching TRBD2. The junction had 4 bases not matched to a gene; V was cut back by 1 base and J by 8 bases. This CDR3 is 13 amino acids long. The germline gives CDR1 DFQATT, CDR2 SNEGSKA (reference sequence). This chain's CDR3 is CSARGREGYEQFF. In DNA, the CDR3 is TGCAGTGCTAGAGGACGGGAGGGCTATGAGCAGTTCTTC.

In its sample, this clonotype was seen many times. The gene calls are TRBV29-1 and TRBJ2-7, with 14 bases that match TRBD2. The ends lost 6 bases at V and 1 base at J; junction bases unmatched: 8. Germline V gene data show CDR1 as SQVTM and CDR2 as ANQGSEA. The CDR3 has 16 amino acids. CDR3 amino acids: CSVTGLAGVNSYEQYF. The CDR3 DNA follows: TGCAGCGTCACGGGACTAGCGGGAGTTAATTCCTACGAGCAGTACTTC.

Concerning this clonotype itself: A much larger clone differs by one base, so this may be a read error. The CDR3: CASSLASWGEQFF. The CDR3 DNA reads TGTGCCAGCAGTTTAGCCTCTTGGGGTGAGCAGTTCTTC. The chain has TRBV12-3 or TRBV12-4 and TRBJ2-1; D gene uncertain. V was clipped by 0 bases and J by 9 bases, with 9 bases between them. This CDR3 is built from 13 residues.

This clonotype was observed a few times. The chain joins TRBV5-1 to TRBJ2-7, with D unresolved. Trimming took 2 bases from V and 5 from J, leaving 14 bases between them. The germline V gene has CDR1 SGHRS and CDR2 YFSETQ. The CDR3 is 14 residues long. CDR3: CASSFVGQANEQYF. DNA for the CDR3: TGCGCCAGCAGCTTTGTAGGCCAGGCCAACGAGCAGTACTTC.